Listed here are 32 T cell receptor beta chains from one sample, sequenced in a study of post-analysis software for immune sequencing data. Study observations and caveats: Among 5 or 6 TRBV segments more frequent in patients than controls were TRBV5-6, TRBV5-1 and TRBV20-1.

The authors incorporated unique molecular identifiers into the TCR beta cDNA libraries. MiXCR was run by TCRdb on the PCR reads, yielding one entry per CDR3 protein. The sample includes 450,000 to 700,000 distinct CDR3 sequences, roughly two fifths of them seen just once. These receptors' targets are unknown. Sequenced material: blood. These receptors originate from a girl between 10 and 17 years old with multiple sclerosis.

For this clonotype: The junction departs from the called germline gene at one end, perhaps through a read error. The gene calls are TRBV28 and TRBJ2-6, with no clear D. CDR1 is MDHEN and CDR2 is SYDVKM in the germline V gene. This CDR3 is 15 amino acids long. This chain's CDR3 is CANSLMGSGANVLTF. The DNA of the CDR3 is TGTGCCAACAGTTTAATGGGCTCTGGGGCCAACGTCCTGACTTTC.

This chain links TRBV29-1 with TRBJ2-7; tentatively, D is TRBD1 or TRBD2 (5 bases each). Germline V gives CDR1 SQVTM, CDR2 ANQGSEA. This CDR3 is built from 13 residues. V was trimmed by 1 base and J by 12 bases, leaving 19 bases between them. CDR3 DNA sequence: TGCAGCGTTGAAGCGGGGCTCCGAGGAGCCCGGTACTTC. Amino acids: CSVEAGLRGARYF.

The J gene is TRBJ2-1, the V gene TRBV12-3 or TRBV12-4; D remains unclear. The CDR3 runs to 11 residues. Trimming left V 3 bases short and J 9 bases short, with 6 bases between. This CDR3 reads CASSFMGEQFF. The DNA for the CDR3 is TGTGCCAGCAGTTTTATGGGTGAGCAGTTCTTC.

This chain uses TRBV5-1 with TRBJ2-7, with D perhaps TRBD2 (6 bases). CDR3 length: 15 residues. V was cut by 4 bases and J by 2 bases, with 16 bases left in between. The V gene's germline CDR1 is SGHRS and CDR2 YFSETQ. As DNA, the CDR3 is TGCGCCAGCAGCCCGGAGGCGGGGCCTACCTACGAGCAGTACTTC. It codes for CASSPEAGPTYEQYF.

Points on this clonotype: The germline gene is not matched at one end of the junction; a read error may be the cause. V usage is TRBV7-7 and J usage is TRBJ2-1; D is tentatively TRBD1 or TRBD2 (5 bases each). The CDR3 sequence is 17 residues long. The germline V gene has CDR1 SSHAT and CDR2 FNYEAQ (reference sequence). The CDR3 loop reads CASSPRPDTSSYNEQFF. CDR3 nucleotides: TGCGCTAGCAGCCCGCGTCCGGACACGAGCTCCTACAATGAGCAGTTCTTC.

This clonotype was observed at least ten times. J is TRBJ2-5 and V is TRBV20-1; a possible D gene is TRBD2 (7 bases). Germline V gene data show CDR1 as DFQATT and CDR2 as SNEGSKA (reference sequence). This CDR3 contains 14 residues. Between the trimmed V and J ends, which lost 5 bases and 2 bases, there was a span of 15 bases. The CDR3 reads CSAQRGAGQETQYF. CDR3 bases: TGCAGTGCTCAACGGGGGGCTGGGCAAGAGACCCAGTACTTC.

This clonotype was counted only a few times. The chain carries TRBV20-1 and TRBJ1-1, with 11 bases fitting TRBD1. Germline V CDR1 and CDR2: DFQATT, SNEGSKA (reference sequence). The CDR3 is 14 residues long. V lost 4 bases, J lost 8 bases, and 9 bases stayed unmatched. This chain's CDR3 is CSAIPNGQGAEAFF. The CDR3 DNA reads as TGCAGTGCTATCCCGAACGGACAGGGGGCAGAAGCTTTCTTT.

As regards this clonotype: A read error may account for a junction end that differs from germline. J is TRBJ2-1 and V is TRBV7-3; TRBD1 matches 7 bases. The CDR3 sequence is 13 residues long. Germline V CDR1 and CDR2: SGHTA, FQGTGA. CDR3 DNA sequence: TGTGCCAGCAGCACGGGACAGTACAATGAGCAGTCCTTC. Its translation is CASSTGQYNEQSF.

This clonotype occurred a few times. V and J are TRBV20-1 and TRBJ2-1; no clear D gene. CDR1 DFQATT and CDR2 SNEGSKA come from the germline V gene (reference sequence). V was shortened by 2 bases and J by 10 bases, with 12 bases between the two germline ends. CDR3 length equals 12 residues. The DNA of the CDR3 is TGCAGTGCTAGACAAATGGCTAGGGAGCAGTTCTTC. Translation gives CSARQMAREQFF.

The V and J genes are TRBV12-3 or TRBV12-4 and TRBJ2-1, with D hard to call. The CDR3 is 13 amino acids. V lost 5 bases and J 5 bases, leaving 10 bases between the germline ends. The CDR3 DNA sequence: TGTGCCAGCAGTATCGGACCCGACAATGAGCAGTTCTTC. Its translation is CASSIGPDNEQFF.

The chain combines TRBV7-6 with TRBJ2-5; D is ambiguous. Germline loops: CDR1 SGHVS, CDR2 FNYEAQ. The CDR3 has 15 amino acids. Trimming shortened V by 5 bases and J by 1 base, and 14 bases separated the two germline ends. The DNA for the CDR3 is TGTGCCAGCAGCGCTGGCCCCAACGTCCAAGAGACCCAGTACTTC. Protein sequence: CASSAGPNVQETQYF.

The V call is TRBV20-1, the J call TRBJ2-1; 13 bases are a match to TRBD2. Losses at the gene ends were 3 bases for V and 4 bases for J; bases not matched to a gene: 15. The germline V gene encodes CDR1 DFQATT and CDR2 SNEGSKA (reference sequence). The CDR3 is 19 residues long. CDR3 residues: CSARRTSGRVDPVYNEQFF. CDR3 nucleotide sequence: TGCAGTGCTAGGAGGACTAGCGGGAGAGTAGATCCCGTTTACAATGAGCAGTTCTTC.

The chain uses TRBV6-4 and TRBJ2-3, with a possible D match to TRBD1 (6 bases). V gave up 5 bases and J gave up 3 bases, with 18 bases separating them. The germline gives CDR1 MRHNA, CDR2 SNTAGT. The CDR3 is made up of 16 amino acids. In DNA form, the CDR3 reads TGTGCCAGCAGTAAAACCGGGACAAAAGGGACAGATACGCAGTATTTT. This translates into CASSKTGTKGTDTQYF.

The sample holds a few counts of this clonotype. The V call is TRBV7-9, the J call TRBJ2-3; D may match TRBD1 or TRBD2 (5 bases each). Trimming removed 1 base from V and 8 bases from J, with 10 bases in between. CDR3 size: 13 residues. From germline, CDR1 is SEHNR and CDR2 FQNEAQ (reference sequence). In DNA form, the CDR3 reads TGTGCCAGCAGCTTAGAAACGAGGGGTACGCAGTATTTT. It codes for CASSLETRGTQYF.

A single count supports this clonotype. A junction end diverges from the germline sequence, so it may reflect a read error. CDR3 amino acids: CASSLEASTEAFF. The CDR3 DNA follows: TGCGCCAGCAGTTTGGAAGCAAGCACTGAAGCTTTCTTT. This chain joins TRBV5-1 and TRBJ1-1; D is unclear. This CDR3 spans 13 amino acids. Germline V CDR1 and CDR2: SGHRS, YFSETQ. Looking up the rest from reference TRBV5-1 and TRBJ1-1 gives the full variable domain: KAGVTQTPRYLIKTRGQQVTLSCSPISGHRSVSWYQQTPGQGLQFLFEYFSETQRNKGNFPGRFSGRQFSNSRSEMNVSTLELGDSALYLCASSLEASTEAFFGQGTRLTVV.

CDR3 DNA sequence: TGCGCCAGCAGCTGGGACACCTCCCTGGGGGCTTTCTTT. Residues: CASSWDTSLGAFF. The rearrangement joins TRBV5-1 to TRBJ1-1; TRBD1 is a possible D gene (6 bases). The germline V gene has CDR1 SGHRS and CDR2 YFSETQ. The germline V and J ends were trimmed by 3 bases and 11 bases, with 17 bases remaining between them. The CDR3 is 13 residues long.

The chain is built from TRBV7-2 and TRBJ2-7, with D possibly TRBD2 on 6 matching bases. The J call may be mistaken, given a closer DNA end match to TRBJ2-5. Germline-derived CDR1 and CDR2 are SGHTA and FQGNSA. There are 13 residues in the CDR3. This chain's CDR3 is CASSRALAETQYF. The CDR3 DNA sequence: TGTGCCAGCAGCCGGGCACTAGCCGAGACCCAGTACTTC.

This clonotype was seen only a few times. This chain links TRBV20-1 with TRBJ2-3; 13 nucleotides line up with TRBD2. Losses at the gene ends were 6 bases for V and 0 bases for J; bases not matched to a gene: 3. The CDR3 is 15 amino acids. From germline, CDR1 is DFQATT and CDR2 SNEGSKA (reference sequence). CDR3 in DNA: TGCAGTGCCGGGACTAGCGGGGTTAGCACAGATACGCAGTATTTT. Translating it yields CSAGTSGVSTDTQYF.

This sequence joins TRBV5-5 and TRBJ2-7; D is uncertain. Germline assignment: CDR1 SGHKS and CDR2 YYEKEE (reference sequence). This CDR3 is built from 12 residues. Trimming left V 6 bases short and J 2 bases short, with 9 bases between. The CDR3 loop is CASTLGPYEQYF. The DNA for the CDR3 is TGTGCCAGCACCCTAGGGCCCTACGAGCAGTACTTC. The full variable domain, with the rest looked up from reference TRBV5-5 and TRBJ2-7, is DAGVTQSPTHLIKTRGQQVTLRCSPISGHKSVSWYQQVLGQGPQFIFQYYEKEERGRGNFPDRFSARQFPNYSSELNVNALLLGDSALYLCASTLGPYEQYFGPGTRLTVT.

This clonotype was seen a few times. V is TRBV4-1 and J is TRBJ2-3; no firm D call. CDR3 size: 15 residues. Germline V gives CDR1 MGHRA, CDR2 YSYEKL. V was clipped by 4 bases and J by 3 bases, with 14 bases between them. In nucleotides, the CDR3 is TGCGCCAGCAGCCTAGACCCGGTGGGGACAGATACGCAGTATTTT. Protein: CASSLDPVGTDTQYF.

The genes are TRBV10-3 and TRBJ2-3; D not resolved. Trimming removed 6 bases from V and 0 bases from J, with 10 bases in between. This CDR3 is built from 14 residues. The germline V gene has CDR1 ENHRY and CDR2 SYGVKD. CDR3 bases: TGTGCCATCAGAGCCCTTACTAGCACAGATACGCAGTATTTT. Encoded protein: CAIRALTSTDTQYF.

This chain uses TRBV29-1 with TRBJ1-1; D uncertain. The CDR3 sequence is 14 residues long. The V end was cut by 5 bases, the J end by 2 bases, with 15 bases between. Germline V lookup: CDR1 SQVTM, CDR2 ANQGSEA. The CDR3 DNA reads TGCAGCGTTCTACAGATGTTAGGAAACACTGAAGCTTTCTTT. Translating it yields CSVLQMLGNTEAFF.

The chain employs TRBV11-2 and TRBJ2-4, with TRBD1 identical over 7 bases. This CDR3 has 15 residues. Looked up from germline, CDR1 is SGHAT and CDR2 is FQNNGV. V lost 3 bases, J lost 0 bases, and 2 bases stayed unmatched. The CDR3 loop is CASSFNRGAKNIQYF. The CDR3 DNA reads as TGTGCCAGCAGCTTCAACAGGGGAGCCAAAAACATTCAGTACTTC. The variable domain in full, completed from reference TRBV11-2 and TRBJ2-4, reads EAGVAQSPRYKIIEKRQSVAFWCNPISGHATLYWYQQILGQGPKLLIQFQNNGVVDDSQLPKDRFSAERLKGVDSTLKIQPAKLEDSAVYLCASSFNRGAKNIQYFGAGTRLSVL.

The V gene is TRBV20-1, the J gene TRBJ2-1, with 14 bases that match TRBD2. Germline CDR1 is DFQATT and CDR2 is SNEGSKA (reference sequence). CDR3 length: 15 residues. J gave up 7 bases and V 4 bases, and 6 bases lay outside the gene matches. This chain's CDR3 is CSATTSGGAGNEQFF. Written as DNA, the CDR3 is TGCAGTGCTACGACTAGCGGGGGGGCGGGAAATGAGCAGTTCTTC.

The CDR3 loop reads CASSQLDSVPYEQYF. The CDR3 nucleotides are TGCGCCAGCAGCCAATTGGACAGCGTCCCCTACGAGCAGTACTTC. The genes are TRBV4-1 and TRBJ2-5; D perhaps matches TRBD1 (6 bases). The J call may not be correct, given that the DNA end is closer to TRBJ2-7. Germline V gene data show CDR1 as MGHRA and CDR2 as YSYEKL. The CDR3 consists of 15 residues.

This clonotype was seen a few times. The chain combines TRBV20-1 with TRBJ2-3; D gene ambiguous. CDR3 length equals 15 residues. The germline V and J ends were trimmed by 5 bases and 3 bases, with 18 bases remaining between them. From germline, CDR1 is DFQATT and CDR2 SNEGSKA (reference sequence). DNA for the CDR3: TGCAGTGCTTCCATCAGAGCCCGACGGACAGATACGCAGTATTTT. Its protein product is CSASIRARRTDTQYF.

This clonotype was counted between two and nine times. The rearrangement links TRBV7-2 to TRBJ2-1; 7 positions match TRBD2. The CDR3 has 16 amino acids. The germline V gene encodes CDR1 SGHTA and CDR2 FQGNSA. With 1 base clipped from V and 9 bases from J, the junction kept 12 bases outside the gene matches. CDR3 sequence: CASSLDGAGVTGEQFF. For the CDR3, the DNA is TGTGCCAGCAGCTTAGATGGGGCGGGAGTTACTGGTGAGCAGTTCTTC.

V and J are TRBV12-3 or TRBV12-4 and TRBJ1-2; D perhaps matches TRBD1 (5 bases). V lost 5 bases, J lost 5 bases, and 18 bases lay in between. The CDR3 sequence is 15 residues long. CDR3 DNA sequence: TGTGCCAGCAGTCTCGGGACCGCCGAGGAATATGGCTACACCTTC. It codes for CASSLGTAEEYGYTF.

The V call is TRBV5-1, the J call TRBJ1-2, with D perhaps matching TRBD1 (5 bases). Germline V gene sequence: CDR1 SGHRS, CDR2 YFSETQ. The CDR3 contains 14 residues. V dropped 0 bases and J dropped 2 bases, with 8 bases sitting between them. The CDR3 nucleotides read TGCGCCAGCAGCTTGGAAAAGGGGAACTATGGCTACACCTTC. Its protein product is CASSLEKGNYGYTF.

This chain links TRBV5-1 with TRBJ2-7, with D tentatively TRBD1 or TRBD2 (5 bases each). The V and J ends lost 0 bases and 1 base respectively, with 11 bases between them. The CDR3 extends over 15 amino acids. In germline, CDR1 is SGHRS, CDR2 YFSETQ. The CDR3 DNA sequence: TGCGCCAGCAGCTTGGTTTGGGGGAGATCCTACGAGCAGTACTTC. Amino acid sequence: CASSLVWGRSYEQYF.

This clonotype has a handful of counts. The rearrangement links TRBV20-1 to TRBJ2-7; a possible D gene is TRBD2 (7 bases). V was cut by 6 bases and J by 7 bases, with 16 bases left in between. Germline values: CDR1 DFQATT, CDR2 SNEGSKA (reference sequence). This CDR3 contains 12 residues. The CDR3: CSALRGAGEQYF. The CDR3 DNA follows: TGCAGTGCGTTACGGGGGGCTGGGGAGCAGTACTTC.

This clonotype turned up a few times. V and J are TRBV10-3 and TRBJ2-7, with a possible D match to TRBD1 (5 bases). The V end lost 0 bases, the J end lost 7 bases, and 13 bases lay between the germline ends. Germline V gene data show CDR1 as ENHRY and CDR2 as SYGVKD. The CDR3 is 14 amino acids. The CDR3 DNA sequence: TGTGCCATCAGTGAGTCCCAGGGTACCAATGAGCAGTACTTC. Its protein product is CAISESQGTNEQYF.